This T cell receptor (beta chain) was identified during a study of pediatric ulcerative colitis. The rectum was sampled with one to two pinch biopsies at colonoscopy. Generated by immunoSEQ multiplex PCR, the TCRdb table keeps only in-frame clones and is missing some. The sample carries 40,000 to 60,000 clones, around 78% recorded once. Germline V lookup: CDR1 GTSNPN, CDR2 SVGIG (reference sequence). The CDR3 is 14 residues long. V gave up 2 bases and J gave up 3 bases, with 14 bases separating them. The TCR originated in a girl aged 10 to 17 with moderate ulcerative colitis. The chain is built from TRBV30 and TRBJ2-7, with a possible D match to TRBD1 (5 bases). Sequencing input: gut tissue. This chain's CDR3 is CAWSLGQGFYEQYF. The CDR3, as DNA: TGTGCCTGGAGTCTAGGGCAGGGCTTCTACGAGCAGTACTTC.